These 27 T cell receptor beta chains came from one sample sequenced in a study of blood T cell repertoires in COVID-19. Only in-frame clones appear in the TCRdb table, and some are missing; sequencing was by immunoSEQ multiplex PCR. The data hold approximately 200,000 clones, with 80% to 85% observed a single time. The sequenced material came from peripheral blood. Receptors were obtained from a woman aged 25-40 years with acute or convalescent COVID-19.

V is TRBV7-6 and J is TRBJ1-1; D gene uncertain. The germline V and J ends were trimmed by 3 bases and 5 bases, with 10 bases remaining between them. Germline CDR1 and CDR2: SGHVS and FNYEAQ. This CDR3 comprises 13 residues. The CDR3 sequence: CASSLLGETEAFF. The CDR3, as DNA: TGTGCCAGCAGCTTGCTAGGAGAAACTGAAGCTTTCTTT.

The chain has TRBV7-2 and TRBJ2-4; 9 nucleotides line up with TRBD1. CDR3 length: 16 amino acids. V trimming: 2 bases; J trimming: 6 bases; junction bases outside the gene matches: 8. In germline, CDR1 is SGHTA, CDR2 FQGNSA. The CDR3 is CASSLSLDRGRNIQYF. CDR3 nucleotides: TGTGCCAGCAGCTTATCCCTGGACAGGGGAAGAAACATTCAGTACTTC.

The rearrangement joins TRBV4-1 to TRBJ1-4; no clear D gene. Germline CDR1 MGHRA, CDR2 YSYEKL. The CDR3 length is 13 residues. V gave up 1 base and J gave up 7 bases, with 7 bases separating them. The CDR3 DNA reads TGCGCCAGCAGCCAAGTAACTTCTGAAAAACTGTTTTTT. Translation: CASSQVTSEKLFF.

The chain is built from TRBV27 and TRBJ1-5; no reliable D call. CDR3 length equals 16 residues. V lost 6 bases to trimming and J lost 2 bases, with 17 bases between them. Germline-derived CDR1 and CDR2 are MNHEY and SMNVEV (reference sequence). The CDR3 loop reads CASSLIPGRGNQPQHF. The CDR3, as DNA: TGTGCCAGCAGCTTGATACCGGGTAGAGGCAATCAGCCCCAGCATTTT.

The rearrangement joins TRBV14 to TRBJ1-2, with D possibly TRBD1 on 5 matching bases. Trimming left V 4 bases short and J 4 bases short, with 10 bases between. This CDR3 comprises 13 residues. Germline CDR1 reads SGHDN; CDR2 reads FVKESK. The CDR3 coding sequence is TGTGCCAGCAGCCCCGGACATATCTATGGCTACACCTTC. Its translation: CASSPGHIYGYTF.

The V and J genes are TRBV19 and TRBJ2-3, with D possibly TRBD2 on 5 matching bases. The CDR3 totals 12 residues. CDR1 and CDR2 (germline): LNHDA, SQIVND (reference sequence). Trimming left V 5 bases short and J 5 bases short, with 8 bases between. The CDR3 DNA is TGTGCCAGTAGTCCCCGGGGAGATACGCAGTATTTT. Protein sequence: CASSPRGDTQYF.

The rearrangement uses TRBV15 and TRBJ2-5, with 9 bases fitting TRBD1. Germline V gene data show CDR1 as LNHNV and CDR2 as YYDKDF (reference sequence). The CDR3 runs 16 residues. Trimming removed 5 bases from V and 5 bases from J; junction bases left unmatched: 12. CDR3 bases: TGTGCCACCAGCGGAAAATACGGACAGGGGTGGGAGACCCAGTACTTC. Translated, it gives CATSGKYGQGWETQYF.

The rearrangement joins TRBV6-1 to TRBJ1-2, with 8 bases matching TRBD1. There are 14 residues in the CDR3. The J segment lost 4 bases and the V segment lost 1 base, leaving 2 bases of the junction unmatched. The germline V gene encodes CDR1 MNHNS and CDR2 SASEGT. Here the CDR3 reads CASSEGQGSYGYTF. As DNA, the CDR3 is TGTGCCAGCAGTGAAGGACAGGGGAGCTATGGCTACACCTTC.

The rearrangement links TRBV30 to TRBJ1-2, with D unclear. The CDR3 is 12 residues long. The germline V and J ends were trimmed by 4 bases and 6 bases, with 12 bases remaining between them. CDR1 is GTSNPN and CDR2 is SVGIG in the germline V gene (reference sequence). CDR3 in amino acids: CAWNAGFDGYTF. DNA for the CDR3: TGTGCCTGGAACGCGGGATTCGATGGCTACACCTTC.

The chain is built from TRBV6-1 and TRBJ1-2; D perhaps matches TRBD1 (5 bases). Trimming stripped 4 bases from V and 3 bases from J, with 18 bases between. This CDR3 spans 16 amino acids. The germline V gene encodes CDR1 MNHNS and CDR2 SASEGT. The CDR3 region has the DNA TGTGCCAGCAGTGGTTCTTGGGCAGGGAACTACTATGGCTACACCTTC. Its translation: CASSGSWAGNYYGYTF.

The gene calls are TRBV27 and TRBJ1-1; TRBD1 matches 9 bases. CDR1 is MNHEY and CDR2 is SMNVEV in the germline V gene (reference sequence). Trimming at V came to 5 bases and at J to 5 bases, leaving 3 bases not matched to a gene. This CDR3 region has 13 residues. CDR3: CASSIDRGTEAFF. The CDR3 nucleotides read TGTGCCAGCAGTATAGACAGGGGGACTGAAGCTTTCTTT.

The chain recombines TRBV5-1 with TRBJ2-7, with 9 bases aligning to TRBD1. CDR1 SGHRS and CDR2 YFSETQ come from the germline V gene. The CDR3 extends over 16 amino acids. The junction had 13 bases not matched to a gene; V was cut back by 4 bases and J by 5 bases. CDR3 bases: TGCGCCAGCAGCCGGGGCGGGGGACAGGGTTGGGACGAGCAGTACTTC. Amino acids: CASSRGGGQGWDEQYF.

The V call is TRBV5-1, the J call TRBJ1-2; tentatively, D is TRBD1 (5 bases). The germline gives CDR1 SGHRS, CDR2 YFSETQ. The V end lost 7 bases, the J end lost 0 bases, and 7 bases lay between the germline ends. The length of the CDR3 is 12 residues. CDR3 residues: CASQGANYGYTF. Here the CDR3 DNA reads TGCGCCAGCCAGGGTGCTAACTATGGCTACACCTTC.

As for this clone: Other DNA sequences of this sample code for an identical CDR3. The CDR3 is CASSLSGDYGYTF. In nucleotides, the CDR3 is TGCGCCAGCAGCTTATCAGGGGATTATGGCTACACCTTC. The V gene is TRBV5-1, the J gene TRBJ1-2; weak D call: TRBD1 (6 bases). The V gene lost 2 bases and the J gene lost 5 bases, with 10 bases spanning the gap. There are 13 residues in the CDR3. Germline loops: CDR1 SGHRS, CDR2 YFSETQ.

The gene calls are TRBV6-2 or TRBV6-3 and TRBJ2-6; TRBD1 matches 8 bases. Germline loops: CDR1 MNHEY, CDR2 SVGEGT. Unmatched junction bases numbered 2, after V lost 6 bases and J lost 1 base. The CDR3 has 15 amino acids. CDR3 nucleotides: TGTGCCAGCAGCAACAGGGGGTCTGGGGCCAACGTCCTGACTTTC. The encoded protein is CASSNRGSGANVLTF.

The rearrangement uses TRBV28 and TRBJ2-7, with a weak D call TRBD2 (5 bases). This CDR3 spans 15 amino acids. V lost 5 bases, J lost 4 bases, and 18 bases lay in between. Germline V gives CDR1 MDHEN, CDR2 SYDVKM. CDR3 DNA: TGTGCCAGCAGTCCCCCCCCAGGTCGGGAATACGAGCAGTACTTC. Protein sequence: CASSPPPGREYEQYF.

V and J are TRBV6-6 and TRBJ1-4; 7 bases line up with TRBD1. V shed 6 bases and J 11 bases; nucleotides not matched to a gene: 3. Germline-derived CDR1 and CDR2 are MNHNY and SVGAGI (reference sequence). CDR3 length: 11 amino acids. The CDR3 reads CASSSTGKLFF. CDR3 DNA: TGTGCCAGCAGCTCGACAGGGAAACTGTTTTTT.

CDR3 loop: CASRPQGAGAYNEQFF. The CDR3 DNA reads as TGTGCCAGCAGACCTCAAGGGGCGGGAGCCTACAATGAGCAGTTCTTC. V and J are TRBV3-1 (or the pseudogene TRBV3-2) and TRBJ2-1; 7 positions agree with TRBD2. V shed 6 bases and J 2 bases; nucleotides not matched to a gene: 10. The germline gives CDR1 LGHDT, CDR2 YNNKEL (reference sequence). The CDR3 contains 16 residues.

CDR3 residues: CASSGLRESVVGGYTF. The CDR3 nucleotides are TGTGCCAGTAGTGGTCTACGGGAGTCTGTAGTGGGCGGCTACACCTTC. The chain combines TRBV19 with TRBJ1-2; D is undetermined. Germline V lookup: CDR1 LNHDA, CDR2 SQIVND (reference sequence). The CDR3 is 16 residues long. Deletions cut 5 bases from V and 8 bases from J, with 24 bases between.

The chain is built from TRBV27 and TRBJ1-4; perhaps TRBD1 as D (5 bases). The length of the CDR3 is 13 residues. Germline CDR1 and CDR2: MNHEY and SMNVEV (reference sequence). V dropped 9 bases and J dropped 8 bases, with 16 bases sitting between them. The CDR3 protein is CASGHDSSEKLFF. CDR3 nucleotides: TGTGCCAGTGGCCACGACAGTTCCGAAAAACTGTTTTTT. The variable domain in full, completed from reference TRBV27 and TRBJ1-4, reads EAQVTQNPRYLITVTGKKLTVTCSQNMNHEYMSWYRQDPGLGLRQIYYSMNVEVTDKGDVPEGYKVSRKEKRNFPLILESPSPNQTSLYFCASGHDSSEKLFFGSGTQLSVL.

The chain is built from TRBV7-9 and TRBJ2-3; D is undetermined. CDR3 size: 12 residues. CDR1 is SEHNR and CDR2 is FQNEAQ in the germline V gene (reference sequence). Trimming removed 4 bases at V and 2 bases at J, with 4 bases between. The CDR3 is CASSSVTDTQYF. The CDR3 DNA sequence: TGTGCCAGCAGCTCCGTCACAGATACGCAGTATTTT.

This rearrangement joins TRBV15 to TRBJ1-2, with D unclear. CDR1 and CDR2 from the germline V gene are LNHNV and YYDKDF (reference sequence). The CDR3 runs 15 residues. The V end lost 6 bases, the J end lost 2 bases, and 16 bases lay between the germline ends. CDR3 sequence (DNA): TGTGCCACCAGTGTTGGATTATCGGGGAACTATGGCTACACCTTC. Its translation: CATSVGLSGNYGYTF.

This clone has a count of ten or more. The V gene is TRBV2, the J gene TRBJ1-5; D unresolved. From germline, CDR1 is SNHLY and CDR2 FYNNEI. V shed 0 bases and J shed 7 bases, with 7 bases lying between them. CDR3 length: 13 residues. The CDR3 nucleotides read TGTGCCAGCAGTGAAGCACCAGGACAGCCCCAGCATTTT. This gives the protein CASSEAPGQPQHF.

This clone was seen a single time. V usage is TRBV28 and J usage is TRBJ1-5, with 10 nucleotides matching TRBD1. Germline-derived CDR1 and CDR2 are MDHEN and SYDVKM. The CDR3 is 15 residues long. Trimming removed 10 bases from V and 2 bases from J; junction bases left unmatched: 8. The CDR3 loop reads CATRDRGNGNQPQHF. In nucleotides, the CDR3 is TGTGCCACCCGGGACAGGGGTAATGGCAATCAGCCCCAGCATTTT. The whole variable domain, remainder taken from reference TRBV28 and TRBJ1-5, is DVKVTQSSRYLVKRTGEKVFLECVQDMDHENMFWYRQDPGLGLRLIYFSYDVKMKEKGDIPEGYSVSREKKERFSLILESASTNQTSMYLCATRDRGNGNQPQHFGDGTRLSIL.

This clone has a handful of counts. V usage is TRBV19 and J usage is TRBJ1-5; TRBD1 aligns across 8 bases. The CDR3 loop spans 15 amino acids. The V and J ends lost 4 bases and 5 bases, in that order; junction bases with no gene match: 7. Per the germline V gene, CDR1 is LNHDA and CDR2 is SQIVND (reference sequence). CDR3 amino acids: CASSTIDRGDQPQHF. CDR3 nucleotides: TGTGCCAGTAGTACAATAGACAGGGGCGATCAGCCCCAGCATTTT.

This clone was counted a single time. The genes are TRBV7-2 and TRBJ2-3; 8 nucleotides align to TRBD2. The CDR3 has 14 amino acids. J gave up 4 bases and V 5 bases, and 5 bases lay outside the gene matches. Germline V gene data show CDR1 as SGHTA and CDR2 as FQGNSA. CDR3 DNA: TGTGCCAGCAGCACCCCGGGACTAGCAGATACGCAGTATTTT. This gives the protein CASSTPGLADTQYF.

V is TRBV12-5 and J is TRBJ2-1; the match to TRBD2 covers 7 bases. The CDR3 totals 18 residues. V lost 0 bases and J lost 6; bases outside the gene matches: 14. Germline V lookup: CDR1 LGHNT, CDR2 FRNRAP. The CDR3 region has the DNA TGTGCTAGTGGTTTGGTACTCGGCGGGAGAGGCCCCAGCAATGAGCAGTTCTTC. As protein: CASGLVLGGRGPSNEQFF.